This is a list of T cell receptor beta chains from one sample in a study of blood T cell repertoires in COVID-19. Only in-frame clones appear in the TCRdb table, and some are missing; sequencing was by immunoSEQ multiplex PCR. The sample has about 260,000 clones; 88% are singletons. The sample was peripheral blood. Receptors were obtained from a woman aged 70-85 years with COVID-19, enrolled during active disease. Both conserved end residues are part of each CDR3. The D gene is left open where the match is weak.

TRBJ2-5	TRBV19	15	.	TGTGCCAGTAGTATAGGACAGGTGGGGCGAGAGACCCAGTACTTC	CASSIGQVGRETQYF
TRBJ2-7	TRBV11-2	15	.	TGTGCCAGCAGCTTCCCCTTAATTCTATCCTACGAGCAGTACTTC	CASSFPLILSYEQYF
TRBJ2-3	TRBV7-8	18	.	TGTGCCAGCAGCTTAGTACGAGGTTTGCGCGCAGGGACAGATACGCAGTATTTT	CASSLVRGLRAGTDTQYF
TRBJ2-1	TRBV27	17	TRBD1	TGTGCCAGCAGTACCGCCCCGACAGGGTTAGTGGCCAGTGAGCAGTTCTTC	CASSTAPTGLVASEQFF
TRBJ2-5	TRBV19	16	TRBD2	TGTGCCAGTGGAAGTGGCGGGAGCCCACTGCAAGAGACCCAATACTTC	CASGSGGSPLQETQYF
TRBJ2-7	TRBV5-6	14	.	TGTGCCAGCAGCCCCCAGAGGGAGCCGGGCGAGCAGTACTTC	CASSPQREPGEQYF
TRBJ2-5	TRBV2	12	.	TGTGCCACCCTGGGGGGTCTGGAGACCCAGTACTTC	CATLGGLETQYF
TRBJ1-5	TRBV21-1	14	.	TGTGCCAGCAGCAAACCCCCGGGTTGTCAGCCCCAGCATTTT	CASSKPPGCQPQHF
TRBJ2-5	TRBV11-3	17	TRBD2	TGTGCCAGCAGCTCCCGGACTAGCGGCTTGTACCAAGAGACCCAGTACTTC	CASSSRTSGLYQETQYF
TRBJ1-6	TRBV5-4	14	.	TGTGCCAGCAGAATTGGGGGCGAGGATTCACCCCTCCACTTT	CASRIGGEDSPLHF
TRBJ2-3	TRBV7-3	12	.	TGTGCCAGCAGCTTAAGTGGGGGCACGCAGTATTTT	CASSLSGGTQYF
TRBJ1-1	TRBV30	15	TRBD1	TGTGCCTGGAGCAGACAGGGGTCAATGAACACTGAAGCTTTCTTT	CAWSRQGSMNTEAFF
TRBJ1-1	TRBV2	17	.	TGTGCCAGCAGTCTGAACCGGGACAAAAGGTTGGGCACTGAAGCTTTCTTT	CASSLNRDKRLGTEAFF
TRBJ2-3	TRBV5-4	16	TRBD1	TGTGCCAGCAGCTTGGGACAGGGGGTCGGTTTAGATACGCAGTATTTT	CASSLGQGVGLDTQYF
TRBJ1-5	TRBV19	14	.	TGTGCCAGTAGTATCAGGGGTGAGGATCAGCCCCAGCATTTT	CASSIRGEDQPQHF
TRBJ2-1	TRBV19	15	TRBD2	TGTGCCAGTAGGGCTGGAACTAGCGGCTACAATGAGCAGTTCTTC	CASRAGTSGYNEQFF